This T cell receptor (beta chain) was captured by sequencing in a study of identifying expanded T cells in peripheral blood. Regarding the study as a whole: Over about two and four weeks, about 15 and 19 clones changed, versus 1.2 between replicates. Across healthy donors, higher total template counts meant significantly greater approximately two-week count variance.

Collection occurred without any documented infections or immune events in donors. The table came from immunoSEQ multiplex PCR; TCRdb's copy has only in-frame clones and leaves some out. Among tens of thousands of clones listed, nearly 90% were seen once. Concerning this clone itself: The antigen is unknown. The germline gene is not matched at one end of the junction; a read error may be the cause.

CDR1 and CDR2 (germline): MNHNY, SVGAGI (reference sequence). The CDR3 contains 13 residues. The chain joins TRBV6-6 to TRBJ1-6; D gene unclear. The TCR was taken from a person aged 18 to 70 in good health. Source material: blood. CDR3 in DNA: TGTACCAGCAGTTACTCCTCAAATTCACCCCTCCACTTT. This encodes CTSSYSSNSPLHF.